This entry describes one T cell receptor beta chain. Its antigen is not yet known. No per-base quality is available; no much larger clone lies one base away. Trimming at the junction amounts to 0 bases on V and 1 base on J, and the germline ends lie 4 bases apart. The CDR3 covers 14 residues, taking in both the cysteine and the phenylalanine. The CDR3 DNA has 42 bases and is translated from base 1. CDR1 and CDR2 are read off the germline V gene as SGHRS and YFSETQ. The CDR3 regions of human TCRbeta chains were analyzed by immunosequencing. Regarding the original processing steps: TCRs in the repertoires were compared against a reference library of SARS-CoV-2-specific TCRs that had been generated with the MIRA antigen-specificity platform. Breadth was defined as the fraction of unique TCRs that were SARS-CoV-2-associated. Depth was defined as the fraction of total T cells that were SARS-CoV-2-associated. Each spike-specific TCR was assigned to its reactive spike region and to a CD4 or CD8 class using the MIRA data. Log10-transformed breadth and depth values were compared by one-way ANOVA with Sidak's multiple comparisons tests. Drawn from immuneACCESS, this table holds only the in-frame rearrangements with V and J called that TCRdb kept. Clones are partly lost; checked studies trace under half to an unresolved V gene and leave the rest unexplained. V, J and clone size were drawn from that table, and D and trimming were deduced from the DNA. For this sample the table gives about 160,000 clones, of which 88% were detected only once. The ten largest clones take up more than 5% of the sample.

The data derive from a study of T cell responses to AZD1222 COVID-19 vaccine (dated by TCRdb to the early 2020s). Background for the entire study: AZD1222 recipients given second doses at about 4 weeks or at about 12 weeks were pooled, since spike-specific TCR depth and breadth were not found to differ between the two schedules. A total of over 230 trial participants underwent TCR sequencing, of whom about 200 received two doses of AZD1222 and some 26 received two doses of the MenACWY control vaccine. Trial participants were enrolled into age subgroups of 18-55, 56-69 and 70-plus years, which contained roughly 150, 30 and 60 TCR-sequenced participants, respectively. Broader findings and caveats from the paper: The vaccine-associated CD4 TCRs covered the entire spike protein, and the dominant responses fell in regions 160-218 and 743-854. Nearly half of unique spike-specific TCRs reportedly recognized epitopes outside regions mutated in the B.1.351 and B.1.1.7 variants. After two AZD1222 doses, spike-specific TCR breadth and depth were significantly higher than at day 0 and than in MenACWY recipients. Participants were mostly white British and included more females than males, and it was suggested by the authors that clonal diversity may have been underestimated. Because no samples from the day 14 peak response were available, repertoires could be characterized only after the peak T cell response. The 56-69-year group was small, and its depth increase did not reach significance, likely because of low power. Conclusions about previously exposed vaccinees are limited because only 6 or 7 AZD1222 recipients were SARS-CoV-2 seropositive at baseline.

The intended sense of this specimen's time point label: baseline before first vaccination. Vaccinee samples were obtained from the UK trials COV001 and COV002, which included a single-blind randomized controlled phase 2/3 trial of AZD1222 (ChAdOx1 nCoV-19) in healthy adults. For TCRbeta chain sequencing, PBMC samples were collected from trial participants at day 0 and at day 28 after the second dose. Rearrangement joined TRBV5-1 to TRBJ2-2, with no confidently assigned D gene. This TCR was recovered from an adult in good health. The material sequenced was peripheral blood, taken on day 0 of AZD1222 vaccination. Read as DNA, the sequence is TGCGCCAGCAGCTTGGAAGTGAACACCGGGGAGCTGTTTTTT. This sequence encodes CASSLEVNTGELFF.